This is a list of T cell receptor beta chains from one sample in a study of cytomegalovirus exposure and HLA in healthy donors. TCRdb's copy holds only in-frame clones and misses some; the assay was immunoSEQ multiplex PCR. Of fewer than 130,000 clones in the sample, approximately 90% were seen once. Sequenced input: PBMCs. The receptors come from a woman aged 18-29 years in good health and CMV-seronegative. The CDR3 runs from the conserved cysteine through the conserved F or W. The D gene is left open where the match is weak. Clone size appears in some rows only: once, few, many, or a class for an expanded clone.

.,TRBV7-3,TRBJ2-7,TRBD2,TGTGCCAGCAGCTTATTCAGCGGGGGTTCCTACGAGCAGTACTTC,CASSLFSGGSYEQYF
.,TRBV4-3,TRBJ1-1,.,TGCGCCAGCAGCCAAGAAGGGGGCACTGAAGCTTTCTTT,CASSQEGGTEAFF
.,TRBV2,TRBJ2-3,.,TGTGCCAGCAGTGATCTGGGGGGAGATACGCAGTATTTT,CASSDLGGDTQYF
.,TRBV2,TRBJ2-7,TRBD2,TGTGCCAGCAACAAACTAGCGGCCTCCTACGAGCAGTACTTC,CASNKLAASYEQYF
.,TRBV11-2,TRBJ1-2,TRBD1,TGTGCCAGCAGAACCCCCCGGACAGGGAATAACTATGGCTACACCTTC,CASRTPRTGNNYGYTF
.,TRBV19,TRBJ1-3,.,TGTGCCAGTAGTGTACAGTGGTCGTCTGGAAACACCATATATTTT,CASSVQWSSGNTIYF
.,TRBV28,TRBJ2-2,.,TGTGCCAGCACAGGAAGCACCGGGGAGCTGTTTTTT,CASTGSTGELFF
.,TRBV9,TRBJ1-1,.,TGTGCCAGCAGATCGGGACTGGGCACTGAAGCTTTCTTT,CASRSGLGTEAFF
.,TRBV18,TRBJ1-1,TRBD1,TGTGCCAGCTCACCGTCGGCAGGGGGTGACACTGAAGCTTTCTTT,CASSPSAGGDTEAFF
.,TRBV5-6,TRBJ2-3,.,TGTGCCAGCAGCTTGGAGAGGGCGGATACGCAGTATTTT,CASSLERADTQYF
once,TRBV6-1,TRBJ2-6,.,TGTGCCAGCAGCACGGGAAGCTCTGGGGCCAACGTCCTGACTTTC,CASSTGSSGANVLTF
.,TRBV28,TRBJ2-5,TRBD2,TGTGCCAGCAACCCTAGCGGAGCAGGACAAGAGACCCAGTACTTC,CASNPSGAGQETQYF
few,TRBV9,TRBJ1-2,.,TGTGCCAGCAGCGAGCCCTCAGAATGGCCCCCTAGCTTC,CASSEPSEWPPSF
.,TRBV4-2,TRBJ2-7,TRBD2,TGTGCCAGCAGCCAAGGCTTGGTAGCGGGAGAGGACGAGCAGTACTTC,CASSQGLVAGEDEQYF
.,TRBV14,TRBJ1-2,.,TGTGCCAGCAGCCAAGATCTAGTCGATAACTATGGCTACACCTTC,CASSQDLVDNYGYTF
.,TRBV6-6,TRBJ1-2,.,TGTGCCAGCAGTTCCCAACCCCAAGACAGAAACTATGGCTACACCTTC,CASSSQPQDRNYGYTF
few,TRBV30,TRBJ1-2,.,TGTGCCTGGAGTGAACGGTTTAACTATGGCTACACCTTC,CAWSERFNYGYTF
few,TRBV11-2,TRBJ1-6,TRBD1,TGTGCCAGCAGCAGAGGGACAGGGCAAAATTCACCCCTCCACTTT,CASSRGTGQNSPLHF
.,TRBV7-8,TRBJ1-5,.,TGTGCCAGCAGCTTAGCCCCGGAGGGTTTAAGTTCGTCCCAGCATTTT,CASSLAPEGLSSSQHF
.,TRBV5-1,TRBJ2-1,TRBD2,TGCGCCAGCAGCTTCGTTTCCAGCGGGAGCTACAATGAGCAGTTCTTC,CASSFVSSGSYNEQFF
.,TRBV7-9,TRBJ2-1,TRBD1,TGTGCCAGCACCTGGACAGGGAGCTCCTACAATGAGCAGTTCTTC,CASTWTGSSYNEQFF
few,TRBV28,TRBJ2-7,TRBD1,TGTGCCAGCGGGGACAGCCCCTACGAGCAGTACTTC,CASGDSPYEQYF
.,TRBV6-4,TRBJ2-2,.,TGTGCCAGCAGTGGCGGGGACTCGAACACCGGGGAGCTGTTTTTT,CASSGGDSNTGELFF
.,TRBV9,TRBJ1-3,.,TGTGCCAGCAGCGTAGCTCCGGGTACTACTGGAAACACCATATATTTT,CASSVAPGTTGNTIYF
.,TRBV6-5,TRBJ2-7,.,TGTGCCAGCAGTCAGGGTAGGCGGATGGGGGAGCAGTACTTC,CASSQGRRMGEQYF
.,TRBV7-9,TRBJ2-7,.,TGTGCCAGCACCTCCGAGTACGAGCAGTACTTC,CASTSEYEQYF
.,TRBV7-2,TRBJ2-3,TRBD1,TGTGCCAGCAGCCCCGGACAGGGATTAGATACGCAGTATTTT,CASSPGQGLDTQYF
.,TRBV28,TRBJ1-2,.,TGTGCCAGCGGGCAGAAGTTCTATGGCTACACCTTC,CASGQKFYGYTF
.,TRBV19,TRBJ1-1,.,TGTGCCAGTAGTAGAAGAGGGGGAACTGAAGCTTTCTTT,CASSRRGGTEAFF
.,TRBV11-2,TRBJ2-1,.,TGTGCCAGCAGCTTTACTTCCCGTGAGCAGTTCTTC,CASSFTSREQFF
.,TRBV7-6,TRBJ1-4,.,TGTGCCAGCAGCTTAGTGGGGGGGCTAAATAATGAAAAACTGTTTTTT,CASSLVGGLNNEKLFF
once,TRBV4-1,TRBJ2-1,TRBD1,TGCGCCAGCAGCCAAGAATCGGAGACAGGGGGTCGGGACAATGAGCAGTTCTTC,CASSQESETGGRDNEQFF
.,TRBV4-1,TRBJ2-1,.,TGCGCCAGCAGCCACCCTTACGGGGGCAATGAGCAGTTCTTC,CASSHPYGGNEQFF
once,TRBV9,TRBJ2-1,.,TGTGCCAGCAGCGTAGACTCCTACTATACAAATGAGCAGTTCTTC,CASSVDSYYTNEQFF
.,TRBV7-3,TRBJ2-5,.,TGTGCCAGCAGCTTACTGGGGGGAGAGACCCAGTACTTC,CASSLLGGETQYF
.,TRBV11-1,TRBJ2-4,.,TGTGCCAGCAGCTTAGAGACAGTCGGGAACATTCAGTACTTC,CASSLETVGNIQYF
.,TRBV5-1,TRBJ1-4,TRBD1,TGCGCCAGCAGCCCGGGACAGGGTGGAGAAAAACTGTTTTTT,CASSPGQGGEKLFF
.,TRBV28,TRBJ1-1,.,TGTGCCAGCGTTTTTGAGGGCGCCGCGGGTGACACTGAAGCTTTCTTT,CASVFEGAAGDTEAFF
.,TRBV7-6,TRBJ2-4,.,TGTGCCAGCAGTCCCCTGAGGGACAAAAACATTCAGTACTTC,CASSPLRDKNIQYF
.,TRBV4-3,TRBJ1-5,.,TGCGCCAGCAGCCGAACCTCAGGTAGCAATCAGCCCCAGCATTTT,CASSRTSGSNQPQHF
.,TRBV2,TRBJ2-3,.,TGTGCCAGCAGTGAAGCGCTTGGGACATCTACAGATACGCAGTATTTT,CASSEALGTSTDTQYF
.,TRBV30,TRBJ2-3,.,TGTGCCTGGAGTATAACAGATACGCAGTATTTT,CAWSITDTQYF
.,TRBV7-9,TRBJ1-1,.,TGTGCCAGCAGCTTAGTAAATTGGAAGGGGTTGAACACTGAAGCTTTCTTT,CASSLVNWKGLNTEAFF
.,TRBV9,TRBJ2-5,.,TGTGCCAGCAGCGTAGAGGAGTGGGAGACCCAGTACTTC,CASSVEEWETQYF
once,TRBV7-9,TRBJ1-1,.,TGTGCCAGCAGTTTGGCATCGATGAACACTGAAGCTTTCTTT,CASSLASMNTEAFF
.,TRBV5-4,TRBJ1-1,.,TGTGCCAGCAGCCCCAGACAGGATTTTAACACTGAAGCTTTCTTT,CASSPRQDFNTEAFF
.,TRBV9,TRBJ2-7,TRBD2,TGTGCCAGCAGCGTAGGCCCTAGGGCGGGAGATATTCTGGGCGAGCAGTACTTC,CASSVGPRAGDILGEQYF
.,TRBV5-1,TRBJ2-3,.,TGCGCCAGCAGCTTGGCCGGAGAGGGGGCAGATACGCAGTATTTT,CASSLAGEGADTQYF
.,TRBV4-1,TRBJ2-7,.,TGCGCCAGCAGCCAAGAAGGGCCTCAGGGGGGCTACGAGCAGTACTTC,CASSQEGPQGGYEQYF
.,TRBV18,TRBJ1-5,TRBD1,TGTGCCAGCTCATGGGACAGGGATCAGCCCCAGCATTTT,CASSWDRDQPQHF
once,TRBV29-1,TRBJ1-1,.,TGCAGCGTTAGGACTTACACTGAAGCTTTCTTT,CSVRTYTEAFF
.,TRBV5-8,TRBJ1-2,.,TGTGCCAGCAGCTTGAACGGAGCTAACTATGGCTACACCTTC,CASSLNGANYGYTF
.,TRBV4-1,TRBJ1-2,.,TGCGCCAGCAGCCATACCGGGACATTGTATGGCTACACCTTC,CASSHTGTLYGYTF